This TCR beta chain was recovered during a study of beta chain features in type 1 diabetes. Every bit of the isolated RNA underwent reverse transcription, so sequencing read expressed TCRB transcripts. Libraries were prepared by immunoSEQ multiplex PCR; TCRdb keeps only in-frame clonotypes and omits some of them. Here the sample spans about 150,000 clones, around 8.5% being singletons. This clone has more than one count but fewer than ten. This sample also contains other DNA sequences that code for the same CDR3. Germline CDR1 is SGHKS and CDR2 is YYEKEE (reference sequence). The CDR3 runs to 13 residues. V was pared by 2 bases and J by 3 bases, with 8 bases between.

This clonotype was obtained from a man aged 18 to 30 in good health. V and J are TRBV5-5 and TRBJ1-2, with D uncertain. Sequences were obtained from central memory CD4+ T cells from blood. CDR3 in amino acids: CASSLRRDYGYTF. The CDR3 DNA is TGTGCCAGCAGCTTAAGACGGGACTATGGCTACACCTTC.